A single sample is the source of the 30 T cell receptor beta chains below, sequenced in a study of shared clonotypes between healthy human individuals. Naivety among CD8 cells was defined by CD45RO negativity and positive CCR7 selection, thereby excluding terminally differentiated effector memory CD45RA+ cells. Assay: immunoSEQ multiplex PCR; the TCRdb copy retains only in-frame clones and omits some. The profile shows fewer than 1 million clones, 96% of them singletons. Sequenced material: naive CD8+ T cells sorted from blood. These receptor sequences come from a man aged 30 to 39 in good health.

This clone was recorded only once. This CDR3 reads CASSLLYDGTTGELFF. As DNA, the CDR3 is TGTGCCAGCAGTTTATTGTATGATGGAACCACCGGGGAGCTGTTTTTT. The chain carries TRBV28 and TRBJ2-2; D ambiguous. This CDR3 has 16 amino acids. Trimming took 1 base from V and 4 from J, leaving 13 bases between them. Per the germline V gene, CDR1 is MDHEN and CDR2 is SYDVKM.

CDR3 in amino acids: CASRRDSYNEQFF. CDR3 coding DNA: TGCGCCAGCAGACGGGACTCGTACAATGAGCAGTTCTTC. This chain uses TRBV10-2 with TRBJ2-1; weak D call: TRBD2 (6 bases). The CDR3 contains 13 residues. The germline CDR1 and CDR2 sequences are WSHSY and SAAADI. V lost 6 bases and J lost 4, with 10 bases in between.

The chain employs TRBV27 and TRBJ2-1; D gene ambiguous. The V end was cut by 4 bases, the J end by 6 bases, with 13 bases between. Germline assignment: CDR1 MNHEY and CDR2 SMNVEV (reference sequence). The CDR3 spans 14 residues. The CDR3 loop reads CASSSPGRTNEQFF. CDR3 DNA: TGTGCCAGCAGTTCGCCCGGACGGACCAATGAGCAGTTCTTC.

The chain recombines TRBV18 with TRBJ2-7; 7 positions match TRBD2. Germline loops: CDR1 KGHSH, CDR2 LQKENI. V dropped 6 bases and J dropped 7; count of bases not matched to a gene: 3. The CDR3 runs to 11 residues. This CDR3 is CASSYGREQYF. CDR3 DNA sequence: TGTGCCAGCTCTTACGGGAGGGAGCAGTACTTC.

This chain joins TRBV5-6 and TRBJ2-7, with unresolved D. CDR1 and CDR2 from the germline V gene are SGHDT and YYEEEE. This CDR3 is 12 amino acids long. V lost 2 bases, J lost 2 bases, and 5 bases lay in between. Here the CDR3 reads CASSFSPYEQYF. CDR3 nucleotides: TGTGCCAGCAGCTTTTCGCCCTACGAGCAGTACTTC.

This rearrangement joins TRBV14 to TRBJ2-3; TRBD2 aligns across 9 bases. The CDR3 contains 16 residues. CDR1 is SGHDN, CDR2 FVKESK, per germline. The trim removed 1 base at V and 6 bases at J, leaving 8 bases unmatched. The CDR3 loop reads CASSQVGGRATDTQYF. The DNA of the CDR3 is TGTGCCAGCAGCCAAGTAGGCGGGAGGGCCACCGATACGCAGTATTTT.

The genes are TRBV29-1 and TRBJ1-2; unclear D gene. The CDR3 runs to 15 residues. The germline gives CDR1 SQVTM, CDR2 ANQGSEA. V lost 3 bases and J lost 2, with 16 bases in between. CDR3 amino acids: CSVEGFGEFNYGYTF. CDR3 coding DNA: TGCAGCGTTGAGGGTTTTGGTGAATTCAACTATGGCTACACCTTC.

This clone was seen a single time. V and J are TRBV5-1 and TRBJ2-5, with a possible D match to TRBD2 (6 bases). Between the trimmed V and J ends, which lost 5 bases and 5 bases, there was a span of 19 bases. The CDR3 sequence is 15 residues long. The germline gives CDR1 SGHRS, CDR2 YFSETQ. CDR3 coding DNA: TGCGCCAGCAGGTCGCATGAGGCGGCGGGGGAGACCCAGTACTTC. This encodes CASRSHEAAGETQYF.

The CDR3 sequence is CASSLRGQPNQPQHF. Written as DNA, the CDR3 is TGTGCCAGCAGTTTACGGGGGCAGCCGAATCAGCCCCAGCATTTT. This chain links TRBV27 with TRBJ1-5, with D maybe TRBD1 (6 bases). The germline V and J ends were trimmed by 2 bases and 4 bases, with 12 bases remaining between them. The CDR3 has 15 amino acids. From germline, CDR1 is MNHEY and CDR2 SMNVEV (reference sequence).

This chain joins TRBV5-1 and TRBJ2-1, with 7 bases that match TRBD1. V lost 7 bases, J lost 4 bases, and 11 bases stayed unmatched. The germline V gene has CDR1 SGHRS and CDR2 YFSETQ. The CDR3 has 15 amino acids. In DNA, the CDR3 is TGCGCCAGCCGGCAAACTGGGACAGCATACAATGAGCAGTTCTTC. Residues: CASRQTGTAYNEQFF. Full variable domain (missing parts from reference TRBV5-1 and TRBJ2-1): KAGVTQTPRYLIKTRGQQVTLSCSPISGHRSVSWYQQTPGQGLQFLFEYFSETQRNKGNFPGRFSGRQFSNSRSEMNVSTLELGDSALYLCASRQTGTAYNEQFFGPGTRLTVL.

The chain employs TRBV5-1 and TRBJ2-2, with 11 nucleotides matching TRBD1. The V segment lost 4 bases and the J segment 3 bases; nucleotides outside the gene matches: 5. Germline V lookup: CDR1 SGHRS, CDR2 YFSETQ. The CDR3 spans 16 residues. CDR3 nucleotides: TGCGCCAGCAGCCTGCGGACAGGGGGCGACACCGGGGAGCTGTTTTTT. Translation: CASSLRTGGDTGELFF.

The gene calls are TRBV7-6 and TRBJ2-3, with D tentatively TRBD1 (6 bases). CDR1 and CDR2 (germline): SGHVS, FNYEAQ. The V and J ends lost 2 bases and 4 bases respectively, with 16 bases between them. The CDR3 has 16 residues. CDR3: CASSLRPGEYPDTQYF. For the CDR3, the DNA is TGTGCCAGCAGCTTACGGCCAGGGGAGTATCCAGATACGCAGTATTTT. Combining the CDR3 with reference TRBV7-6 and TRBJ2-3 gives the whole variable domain GAGVSQSPRYKVTKRGQDVALRCDPISGHVSLYWYRQALGQGPEFLTYFNYEAQQDKSGLPNDRFSAERPEGSISTLTIQRTEQRDSAMYRCASSLRPGEYPDTQYFGPGTRLTVL.

In DNA form, the CDR3 reads TGCAGCGTTGAAAGACAGGGCCACGAGCAGTACTTC. It translates to CSVERQGHEQYF. This chain connects TRBV29-1 to TRBJ2-7; 7 positions match TRBD1. The V gene end was trimmed by 2 bases and the J gene end by 5 bases; junction bases not matched to a gene: 3. The CDR3 has 12 amino acids. Germline values: CDR1 SQVTM, CDR2 ANQGSEA.

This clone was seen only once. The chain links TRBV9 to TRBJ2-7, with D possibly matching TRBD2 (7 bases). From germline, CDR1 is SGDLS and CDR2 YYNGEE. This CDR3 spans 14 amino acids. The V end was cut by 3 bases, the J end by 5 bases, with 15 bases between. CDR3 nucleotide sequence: TGTGCCAGCAGCGGGGCGGGGGCAAGCCACGAGCAGTACTTC. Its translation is CASSGAGASHEQYF.

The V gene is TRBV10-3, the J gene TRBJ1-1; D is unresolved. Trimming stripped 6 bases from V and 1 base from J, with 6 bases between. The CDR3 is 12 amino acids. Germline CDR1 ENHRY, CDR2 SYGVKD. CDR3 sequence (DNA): TGTGCCATCAGGGGCGGGAACACTGAAGCTTTCTTT. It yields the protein CAIRGGNTEAFF.

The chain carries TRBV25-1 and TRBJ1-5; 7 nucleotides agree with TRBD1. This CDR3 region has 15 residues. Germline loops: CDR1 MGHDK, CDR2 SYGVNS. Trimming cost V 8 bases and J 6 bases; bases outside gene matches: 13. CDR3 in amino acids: CASARQGLWVQPQHF. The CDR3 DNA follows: TGTGCCAGCGCTCGACAGGGACTTTGGGTTCAGCCCCAGCATTTT. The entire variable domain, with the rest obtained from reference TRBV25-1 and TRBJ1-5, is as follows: EADIYQTPRYLVIGTGKKITLECSQTMGHDKMYWYQQDPGMELHLIHYSYGVNSTEKGDLSSESTVSRIRTEHFPLTLESARPSHTSQYLCASARQGLWVQPQHFGDGTRLSIL.

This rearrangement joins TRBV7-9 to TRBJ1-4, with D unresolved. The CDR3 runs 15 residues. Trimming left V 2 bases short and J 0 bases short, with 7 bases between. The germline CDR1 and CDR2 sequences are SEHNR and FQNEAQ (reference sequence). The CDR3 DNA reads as TGTGCCAGCAGCTTAATCCAGGCAACTAATGAAAAACTGTTTTTT. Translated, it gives CASSLIQATNEKLFF.

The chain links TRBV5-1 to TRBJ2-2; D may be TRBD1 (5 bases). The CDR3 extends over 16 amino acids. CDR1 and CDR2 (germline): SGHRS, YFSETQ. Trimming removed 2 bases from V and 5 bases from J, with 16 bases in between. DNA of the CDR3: TGCGCCAGCAGCTTAACCCCGACAGATACGACCGGGGAGCTGTTTTTT. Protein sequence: CASSLTPTDTTGELFF.

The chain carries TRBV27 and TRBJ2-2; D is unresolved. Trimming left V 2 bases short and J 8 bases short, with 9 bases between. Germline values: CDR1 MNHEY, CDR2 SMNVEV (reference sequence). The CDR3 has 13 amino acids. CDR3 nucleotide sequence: TGTGCCAGCAGTTTAAGGGTGCAGGGGGAGCTGTTTTTT. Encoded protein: CASSLRVQGELFF.

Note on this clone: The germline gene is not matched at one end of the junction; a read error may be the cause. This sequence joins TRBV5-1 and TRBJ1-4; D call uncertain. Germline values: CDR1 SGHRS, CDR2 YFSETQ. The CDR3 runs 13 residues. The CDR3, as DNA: TGCGCCAGCAGTTTGGGAGGGCTGGGTGAACTGTTTTTT. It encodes CASSLGGLGELFF.

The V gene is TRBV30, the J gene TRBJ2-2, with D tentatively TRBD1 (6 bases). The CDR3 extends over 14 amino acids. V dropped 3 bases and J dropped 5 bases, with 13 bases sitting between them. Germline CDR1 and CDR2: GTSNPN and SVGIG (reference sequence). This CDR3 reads CAWRVPQGTGELFF. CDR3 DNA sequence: TGTGCCTGGAGGGTACCTCAGGGGACCGGGGAGCTGTTTTTT.

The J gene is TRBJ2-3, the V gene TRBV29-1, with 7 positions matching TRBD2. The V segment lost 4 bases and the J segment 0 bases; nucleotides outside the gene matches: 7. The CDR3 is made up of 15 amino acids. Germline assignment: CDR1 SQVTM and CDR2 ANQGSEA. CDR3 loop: CSVAGLAVSTDTQYF. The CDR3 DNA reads TGCAGCGTTGCTGGCCTAGCGGTTAGCACAGATACGCAGTATTTT.

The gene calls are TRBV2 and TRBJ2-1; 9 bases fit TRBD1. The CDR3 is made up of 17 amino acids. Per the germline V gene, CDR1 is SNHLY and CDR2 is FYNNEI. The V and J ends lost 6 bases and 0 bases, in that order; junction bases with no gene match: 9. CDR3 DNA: TGTGCCAGCAGGGGACAGGGTCGCTTCTACTCCTACAATGAGCAGTTCTTC. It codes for CASRGQGRFYSYNEQFF.

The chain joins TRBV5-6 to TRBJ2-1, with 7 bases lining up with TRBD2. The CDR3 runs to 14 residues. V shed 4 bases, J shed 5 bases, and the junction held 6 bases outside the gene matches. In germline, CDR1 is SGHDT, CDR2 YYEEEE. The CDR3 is CASSHGTNDNEQFF. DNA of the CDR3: TGTGCCAGCAGCCATGGGACTAACGACAATGAGCAGTTCTTC.

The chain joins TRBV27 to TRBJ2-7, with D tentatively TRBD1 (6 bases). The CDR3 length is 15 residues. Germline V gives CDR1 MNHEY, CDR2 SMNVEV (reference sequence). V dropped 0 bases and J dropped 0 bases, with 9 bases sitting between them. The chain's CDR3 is CASSLSARGSYEQYF. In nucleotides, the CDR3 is TGTGCCAGCAGTTTATCGGCCAGGGGCTCCTACGAGCAGTACTTC.

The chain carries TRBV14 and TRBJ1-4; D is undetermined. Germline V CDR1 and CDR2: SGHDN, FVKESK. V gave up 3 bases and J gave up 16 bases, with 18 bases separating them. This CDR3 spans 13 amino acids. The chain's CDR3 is CASSHLGSESPFF. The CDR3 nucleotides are TGTGCCAGCAGCCACCTTGGATCGGAGTCCCCGTTTTTT. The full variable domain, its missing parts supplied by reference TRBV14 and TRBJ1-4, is EAGVTQFPSHSVIEKGQTVTLRCDPISGHDNLYWYRRVMGKEIKFLLHFVKESKQDESGMPNNRFLAERTGGTYSTLKVQPAELEDSGVYFCASSHLGSESPFFGSGTQLSVL.

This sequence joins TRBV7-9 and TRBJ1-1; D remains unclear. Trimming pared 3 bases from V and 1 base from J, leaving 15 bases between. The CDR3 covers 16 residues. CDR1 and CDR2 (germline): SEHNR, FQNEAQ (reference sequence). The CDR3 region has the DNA TGTGCCAGCAGCTTCCACCGGGTCAGACCGAACACTGAAGCTTTCTTT. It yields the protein CASSFHRVRPNTEAFF.

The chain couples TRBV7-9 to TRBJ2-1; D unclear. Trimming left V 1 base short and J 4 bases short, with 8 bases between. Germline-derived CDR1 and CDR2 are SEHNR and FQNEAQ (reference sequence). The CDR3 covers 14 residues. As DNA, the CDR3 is TGTGCCAGCAGCTTAGTAGGTGATTACAATGAGCAGTTCTTC. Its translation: CASSLVGDYNEQFF.

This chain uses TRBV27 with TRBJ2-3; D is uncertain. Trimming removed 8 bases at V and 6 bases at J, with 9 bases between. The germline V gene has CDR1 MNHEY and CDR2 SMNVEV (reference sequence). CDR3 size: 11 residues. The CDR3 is CASLSSDTQYF. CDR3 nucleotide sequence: TGTGCCAGCCTCTCGAGCGATACGCAGTATTTT.

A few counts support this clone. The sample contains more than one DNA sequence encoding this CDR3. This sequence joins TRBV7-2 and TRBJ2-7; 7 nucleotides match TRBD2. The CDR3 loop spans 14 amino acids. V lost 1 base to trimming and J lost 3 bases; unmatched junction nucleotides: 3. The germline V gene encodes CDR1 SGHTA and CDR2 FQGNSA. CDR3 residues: CASSLGLADYEQYF. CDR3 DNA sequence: TGTGCCAGCAGCTTAGGCCTAGCGGACTACGAGCAGTACTTC.